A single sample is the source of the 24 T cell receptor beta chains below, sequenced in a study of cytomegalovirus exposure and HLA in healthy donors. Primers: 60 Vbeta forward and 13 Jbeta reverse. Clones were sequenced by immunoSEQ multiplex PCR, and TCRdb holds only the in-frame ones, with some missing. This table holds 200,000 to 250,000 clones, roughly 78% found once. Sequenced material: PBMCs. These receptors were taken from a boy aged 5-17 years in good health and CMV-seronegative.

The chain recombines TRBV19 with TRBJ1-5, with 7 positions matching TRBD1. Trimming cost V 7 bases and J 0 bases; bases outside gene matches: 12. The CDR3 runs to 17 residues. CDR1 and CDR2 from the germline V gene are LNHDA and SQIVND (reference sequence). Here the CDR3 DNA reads TGTGCCAGTAACGGACAGGCAACGTTTTATAGCAATCAGCCCCAGCATTTT. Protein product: CASNGQATFYSNQPQHF.

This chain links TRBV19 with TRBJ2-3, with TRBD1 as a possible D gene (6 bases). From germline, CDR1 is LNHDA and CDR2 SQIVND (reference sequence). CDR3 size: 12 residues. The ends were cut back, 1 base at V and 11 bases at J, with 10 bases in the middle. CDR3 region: CASSIGPGEQYF. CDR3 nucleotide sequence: TGTGCCAGTAGTATAGGCCCAGGGGAGCAGTATTTT.

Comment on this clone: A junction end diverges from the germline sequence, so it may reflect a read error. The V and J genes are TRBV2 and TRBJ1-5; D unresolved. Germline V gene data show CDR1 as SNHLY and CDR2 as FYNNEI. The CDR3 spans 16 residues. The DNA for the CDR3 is TGTGCCAGCGCGAACCCCACCGCAGGCAACAATCAGCTCCAGCATTTT. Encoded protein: CASANPTAGNNQLQHF.

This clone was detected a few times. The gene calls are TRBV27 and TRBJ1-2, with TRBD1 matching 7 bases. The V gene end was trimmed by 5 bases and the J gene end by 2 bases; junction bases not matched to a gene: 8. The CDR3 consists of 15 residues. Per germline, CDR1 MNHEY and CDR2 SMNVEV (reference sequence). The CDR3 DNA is TGTGCCAGCAGTCAAAACACAGGGGTCAACTATGGCTACACCTTC. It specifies CASSQNTGVNYGYTF.

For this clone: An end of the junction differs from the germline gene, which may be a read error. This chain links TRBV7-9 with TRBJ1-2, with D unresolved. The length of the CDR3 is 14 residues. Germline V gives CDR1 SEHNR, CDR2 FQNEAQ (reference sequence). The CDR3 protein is CASSFLGGNYGYPF. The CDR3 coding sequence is TGTGCCAGCAGTTTTTTGGGAGGCAACTATGGCTACCCCTTC. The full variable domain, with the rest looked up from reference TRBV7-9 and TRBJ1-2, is DTGVSQNPRHKITKRGQNVTFRCDPISEHNRLYWYRQTLGQGPEFLTYFQNEAQLEKSRLLSDRFSAERPKGSFSTLEIQRTEQGDSAMYLCASSFLGGNYGYPFGSGTRLTVV.

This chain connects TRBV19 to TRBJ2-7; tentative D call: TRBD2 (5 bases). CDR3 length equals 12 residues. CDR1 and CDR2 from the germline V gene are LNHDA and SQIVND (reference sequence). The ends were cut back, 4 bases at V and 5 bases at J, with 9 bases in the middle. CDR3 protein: CASSRRSDEQYF. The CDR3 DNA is TGTGCCAGTAGTAGGAGGTCGGACGAGCAGTACTTC.

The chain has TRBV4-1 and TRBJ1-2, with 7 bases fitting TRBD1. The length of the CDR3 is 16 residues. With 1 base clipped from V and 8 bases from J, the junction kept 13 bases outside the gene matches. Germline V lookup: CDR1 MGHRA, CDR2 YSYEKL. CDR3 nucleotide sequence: TGCGCCAGCAGCCAAGTTTTGCGGACAGGCGCAGAAGGCTACACCTTC. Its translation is CASSQVLRTGAEGYTF.

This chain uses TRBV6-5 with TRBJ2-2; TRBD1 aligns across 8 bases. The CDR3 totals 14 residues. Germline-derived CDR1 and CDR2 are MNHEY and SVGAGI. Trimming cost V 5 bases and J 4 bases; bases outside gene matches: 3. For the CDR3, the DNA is TGTGCCAGCAGTAGCACAGGGGGCACCGGGGAGCTGTTTTTT. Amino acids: CASSSTGGTGELFF.

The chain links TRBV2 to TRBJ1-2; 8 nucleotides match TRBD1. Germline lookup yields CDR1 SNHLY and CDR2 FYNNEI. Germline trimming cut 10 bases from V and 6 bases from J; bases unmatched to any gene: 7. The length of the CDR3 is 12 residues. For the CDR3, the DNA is TGTGCCAAGAGACAGGGGATGGATGGCTACACCTTC. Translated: CAKRQGMDGYTF.

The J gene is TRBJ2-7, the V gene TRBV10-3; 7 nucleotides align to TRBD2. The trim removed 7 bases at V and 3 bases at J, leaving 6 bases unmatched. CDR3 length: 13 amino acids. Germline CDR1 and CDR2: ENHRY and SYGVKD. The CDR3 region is CAIKLADNYEQYF. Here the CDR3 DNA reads TGTGCCATCAAGCTAGCGGACAACTACGAGCAGTACTTC.

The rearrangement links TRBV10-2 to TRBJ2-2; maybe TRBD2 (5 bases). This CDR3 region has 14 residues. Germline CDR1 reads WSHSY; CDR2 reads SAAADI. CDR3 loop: CAGIGGSKAGELFF. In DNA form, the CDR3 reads TGCGCAGGGATTGGAGGTTCCAAGGCCGGGGAGCTGTTTTTT.

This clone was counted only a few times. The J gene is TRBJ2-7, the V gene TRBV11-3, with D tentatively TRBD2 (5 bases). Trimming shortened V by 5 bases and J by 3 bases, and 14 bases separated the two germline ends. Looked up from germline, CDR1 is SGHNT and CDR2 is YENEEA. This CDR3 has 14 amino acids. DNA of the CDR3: TGTGCCAGCAGCCCCCGGGGTCCTAGCTACGAGCAGTACTTC. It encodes CASSPRGPSYEQYF.

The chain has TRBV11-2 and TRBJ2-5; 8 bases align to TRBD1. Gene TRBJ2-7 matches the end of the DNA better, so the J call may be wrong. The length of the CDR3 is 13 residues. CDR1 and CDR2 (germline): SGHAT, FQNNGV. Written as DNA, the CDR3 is TGTGCCAGCGCCGGACAGGGAGTGGACGAGCAGTACTTC. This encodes CASAGQGVDEQYF.

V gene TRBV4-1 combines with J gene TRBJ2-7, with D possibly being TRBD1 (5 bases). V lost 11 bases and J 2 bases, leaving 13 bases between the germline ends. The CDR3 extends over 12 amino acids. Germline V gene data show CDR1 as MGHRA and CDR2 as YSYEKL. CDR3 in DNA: TGCGCCTATGGACACCCCGCCTACGAGCAGTACTTC. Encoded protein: CAYGHPAYEQYF.

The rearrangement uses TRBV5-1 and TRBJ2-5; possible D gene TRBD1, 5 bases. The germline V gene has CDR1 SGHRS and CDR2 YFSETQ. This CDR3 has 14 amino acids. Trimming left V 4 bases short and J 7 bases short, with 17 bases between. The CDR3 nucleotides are TGCGCCAGCAGCCCCAGACAGTTCCCCAGGACCCAGTACTTC. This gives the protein CASSPRQFPRTQYF.

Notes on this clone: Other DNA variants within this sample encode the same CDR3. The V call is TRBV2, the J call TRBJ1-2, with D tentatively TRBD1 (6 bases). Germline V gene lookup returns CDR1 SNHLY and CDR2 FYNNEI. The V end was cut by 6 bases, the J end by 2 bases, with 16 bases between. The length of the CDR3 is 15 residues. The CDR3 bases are TGTGCCAGCAGCCCTGGACAGAACCTGAACTATGGCTACACCTTC. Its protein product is CASSPGQNLNYGYTF.

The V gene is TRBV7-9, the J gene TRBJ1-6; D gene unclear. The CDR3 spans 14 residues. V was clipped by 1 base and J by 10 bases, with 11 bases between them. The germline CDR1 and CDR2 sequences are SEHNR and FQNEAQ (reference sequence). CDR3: CASSLVLKPSPLHF. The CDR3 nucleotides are TGTGCCAGCAGCTTAGTTCTTAAGCCATCACCCCTCCACTTT.

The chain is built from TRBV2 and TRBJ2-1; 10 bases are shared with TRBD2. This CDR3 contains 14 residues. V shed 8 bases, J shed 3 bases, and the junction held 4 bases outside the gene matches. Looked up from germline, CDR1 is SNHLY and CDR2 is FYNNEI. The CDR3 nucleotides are TGTGCCAGCCAGGCTAGCGGGGGCTACAATGAGCAGTTCTTC. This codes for CASQASGGYNEQFF.

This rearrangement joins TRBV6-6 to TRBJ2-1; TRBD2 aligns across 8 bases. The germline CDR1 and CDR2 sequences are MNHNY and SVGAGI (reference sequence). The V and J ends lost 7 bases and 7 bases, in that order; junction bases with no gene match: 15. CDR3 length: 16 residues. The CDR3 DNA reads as TGTGCCAGCACCCGCCCCTCTCGCGGGGGGCGGAATGAGCAGTTCTTC. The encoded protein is CASTRPSRGGRNEQFF.

CDR3 region: CASSIHKVGLANTDTQYF. The CDR3 DNA reads as TGTGCCAGTAGTATACACAAAGTTGGACTAGCGAACACAGATACGCAGTATTTT. The chain links TRBV19 to TRBJ2-3, with TRBD2 matching 9 bases. Germline-derived CDR1 and CDR2 are LNHDA and SQIVND (reference sequence). The CDR3 contains 18 residues. Trimming removed 2 bases from V and 2 bases from J; junction bases left unmatched: 11. Full variable domain (remainder filled in from reference TRBV19 and TRBJ2-3): DGGITQSPKYLFRKEGQNVTLSCEQNLNHDAMYWYRQDPGQGLRLIYYSQIVNDFQKGDIAEGYSVSREKKESFPLTVTSAQKNPTAFYLCASSIHKVGLANTDTQYFGPGTRLTVL.

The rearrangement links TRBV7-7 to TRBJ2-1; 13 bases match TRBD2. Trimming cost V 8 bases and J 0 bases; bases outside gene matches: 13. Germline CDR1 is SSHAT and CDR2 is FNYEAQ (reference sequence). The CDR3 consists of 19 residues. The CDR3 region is CASLPRGLAGPSSYNEQFF. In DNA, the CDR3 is TGTGCCAGCCTACCTCGGGGACTAGCGGGGCCGAGCTCCTACAATGAGCAGTTCTTC.

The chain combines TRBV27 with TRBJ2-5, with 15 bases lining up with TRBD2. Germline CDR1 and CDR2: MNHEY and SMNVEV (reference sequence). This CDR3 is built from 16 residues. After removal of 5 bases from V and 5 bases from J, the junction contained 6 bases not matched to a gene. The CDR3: CASSGLAGGPRETQYF. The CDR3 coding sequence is TGTGCCAGCAGTGGACTAGCGGGAGGGCCCAGGGAGACCCAGTACTTC.

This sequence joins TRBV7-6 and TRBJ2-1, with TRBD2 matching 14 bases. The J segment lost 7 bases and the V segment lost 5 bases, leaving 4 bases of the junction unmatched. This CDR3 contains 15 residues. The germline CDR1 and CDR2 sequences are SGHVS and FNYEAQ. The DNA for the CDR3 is TGTGCCAGCAGCGCCGGGACTAGCGGGAGTAATGAGCAGTTCTTC. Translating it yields CASSAGTSGSNEQFF. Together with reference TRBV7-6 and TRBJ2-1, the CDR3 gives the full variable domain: GAGVSQSPRYKVTKRGQDVALRCDPISGHVSLYWYRQALGQGPEFLTYFNYEAQQDKSGLPNDRFSAERPEGSISTLTIQRTEQRDSAMYRCASSAGTSGSNEQFFGPGTRLTVL.

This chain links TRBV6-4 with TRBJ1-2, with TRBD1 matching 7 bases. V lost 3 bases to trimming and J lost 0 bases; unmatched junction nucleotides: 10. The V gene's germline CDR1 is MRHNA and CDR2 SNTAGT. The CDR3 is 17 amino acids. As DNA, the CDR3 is TGTGCCAGCAGTGAAGTCGGGACAGCTTTAGCTAACTATGGCTACACCTTC. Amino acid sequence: CASSEVGTALANYGYTF.